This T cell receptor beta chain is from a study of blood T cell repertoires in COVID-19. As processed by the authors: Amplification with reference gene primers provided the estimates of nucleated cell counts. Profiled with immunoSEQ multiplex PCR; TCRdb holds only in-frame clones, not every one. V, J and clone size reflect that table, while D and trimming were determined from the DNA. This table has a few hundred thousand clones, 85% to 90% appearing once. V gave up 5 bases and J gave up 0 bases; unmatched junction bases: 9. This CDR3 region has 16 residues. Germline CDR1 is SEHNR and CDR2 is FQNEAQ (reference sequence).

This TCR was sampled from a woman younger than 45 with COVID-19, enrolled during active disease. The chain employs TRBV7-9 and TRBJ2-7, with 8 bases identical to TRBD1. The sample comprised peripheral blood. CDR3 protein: CASSPPDRDTSYEQYF. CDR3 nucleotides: TGTGCCAGCAGCCCCCCGGACAGGGACACCTCCTACGAGCAGTACTTC. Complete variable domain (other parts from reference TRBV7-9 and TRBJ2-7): DTGVSQNPRHKITKRGQNVTFRCDPISEHNRLYWYRQTLGQGPEFLTYFQNEAQLEKSRLLSDRFSAERPKGSFSTLEIQRTEQGDSAMYLCASSPPDRDTSYEQYFGPGTRLTVT.